A single sample gave rise to the 26 T cell receptor beta chains below, sequenced in a study of shared clonotypes between healthy human individuals. Only in-frame clones appear in the TCRdb table, and some are missing; sequencing was by immunoSEQ multiplex PCR. The table shows about 820,000 clones, with 85% to 95% occurring only once. Naive CD8 cells lacked CD45RO and underwent positive selection for CCR7, leaving out terminally differentiated effector memory CD45RA+ cells. Material for sequencing was naive CD8+ T cells sorted from blood. The receptor set was obtained from a man aged 30 to 39 in good health.

In this sample, this clone turned up once. The CDR3 DNA sequence: TGTGCCAGCAGTTACTTGGGACAGGGGTTTGACGAGCAGTACTTC. Translating gives CASSYLGQGFDEQYF. This chain links TRBV6-5 with TRBJ2-7; 10 nucleotides align to TRBD1. After removal of 1 base from V and 5 bases from J, the junction contained 5 bases not matched to a gene. Per germline, CDR1 MNHEY and CDR2 SVGAGI. This CDR3 has 15 residues.

The rearrangement links TRBV5-1 to TRBJ2-7; 8 nucleotides line up with TRBD1. Trimming took 3 bases from V and 3 from J; bases not matched to a gene: 8. The germline gives CDR1 SGHRS, CDR2 YFSETQ. This CDR3 has 15 residues. CDR3 DNA sequence: TGCGCCAGCAGCTCCAATGGACAGGGATACTACGAGCAGTACTTC. Translation gives CASSSNGQGYYEQYF.

In the case of this clone: The sample has other DNA sequences that encode this CDR3 too. The chain carries TRBV9 and TRBJ2-3; D unresolved. The CDR3 runs to 14 residues. Germline CDR1 is SGDLS and CDR2 is YYNGEE. The V end lost 2 bases, the J end lost 0 bases, and 7 bases lay between the germline ends. CDR3 nucleotides: TGTGCCAGCAGCGTGGAAGGGAGCACAGATACGCAGTATTTT. Amino acid sequence: CASSVEGSTDTQYF.

The chain recombines TRBV27 with TRBJ2-1; tentative D call: TRBD1 (6 bases). The CDR3 sequence is 16 residues long. Germline V CDR1 and CDR2: MNHEY, SMNVEV (reference sequence). Trimming left V 10 bases short and J 2 bases short, with 21 bases between. As DNA, the CDR3 is TGTGCCACCACCCCCTCGGCAGGGGACACCTACAATGAGCAGTTCTTC. Its protein is CATTPSAGDTYNEQFF.

This clone has a count of ten or more. This chain uses TRBV4-2 with TRBJ2-3, with 10 nucleotides matching TRBD2. The CDR3 is 17 amino acids. Per germline, CDR1 LGHNA and CDR2 YNFKEQ. Losses at the gene ends were 3 bases for V and 4 bases for J; bases not matched to a gene: 10. CDR3 residues: CASSQTNLAGDADTQYF. In DNA, the CDR3 is TGTGCCAGCAGCCAGACTAACCTAGCGGGAGATGCAGATACGCAGTATTTT.

J is TRBJ2-1 and V is TRBV5-6; D not resolved. The V gene lost 3 bases and the J gene lost 2 bases, with 12 bases spanning the gap. The CDR3 sequence is 15 residues long. The germline V gene encodes CDR1 SGHDT and CDR2 YYEEEE. CDR3 in amino acids: CASSWETPPYNEQFF. CDR3 sequence (DNA): TGTGCCAGCAGCTGGGAAACCCCACCCTACAATGAGCAGTTCTTC.

The rearrangement joins TRBV7-7 to TRBJ2-7, with D unresolved. Germline CDR1 reads SSHAT; CDR2 reads FNYEAQ (reference sequence). The V end lost 5 bases, the J end lost 1 base, and 15 bases lay between the germline ends. The CDR3 has 15 residues. This CDR3 is CASSPFPEKSYEQYF. The CDR3 bases are TGTGCCAGCAGCCCATTTCCAGAAAAATCCTACGAGCAGTACTTC.

This chain links TRBV7-9 with TRBJ1-5; D is unresolved. V gave up 5 bases and J gave up 9 bases, with 17 bases separating them. The CDR3 is 14 amino acids. The germline gives CDR1 SEHNR, CDR2 FQNEAQ (reference sequence). The CDR3 DNA is TGTGCCAGCAGCGAAACCCTGCTCGGCGGGCCCCAGCATTTT. The encoded protein is CASSETLLGGPQHF.

CDR3 region: CSALLGELFF. The CDR3 DNA follows: TGCAGTGCCCTACTCGGGGAGCTGTTTTTT. The chain combines TRBV20-1 with TRBJ2-2; no clear D. The CDR3 length is 10 residues. Germline V gives CDR1 DFQATT, CDR2 SNEGSKA (reference sequence). The V end was cut by 6 bases, the J end by 7 bases, with 6 bases between.

The rearrangement uses TRBV7-7 and TRBJ2-7; 10 positions agree with TRBD2. CDR1 and CDR2 from the germline V gene are SSHAT and FNYEAQ (reference sequence). CDR3 length equals 13 residues. V was pared by 0 bases and J by 7 bases, with 0 bases of the junction left unmatched. The CDR3: CASSLALAGEQYF. The CDR3, as DNA: TGTGCCAGCAGCTTAGCACTAGCGGGAGAGCAGTACTTC.

V usage is TRBV27 and J usage is TRBJ2-7; 14 nucleotides align to TRBD2. The CDR3 extends over 14 amino acids. Germline V gene lookup returns CDR1 MNHEY and CDR2 SMNVEV (reference sequence). Trimming cost V 6 bases and J 6 bases; bases outside gene matches: 4. The CDR3 loop is CASSWGLAGVEQYF. CDR3 DNA sequence: TGTGCCAGCAGCTGGGGACTAGCGGGAGTCGAGCAGTACTTC.

The V call is TRBV6-1, the J call TRBJ2-3, with a possible D match to TRBD2 (5 bases). V was pared by 3 bases and J by 0 bases, with 10 bases between. Germline-derived CDR1 and CDR2 are MNHNS and SASEGT. This CDR3 has 15 amino acids. CDR3 in amino acids: CASSDLSGSTDTQYF. CDR3 bases: TGTGCCAGCAGTGATTTGAGCGGAAGCACAGATACGCAGTATTTT.

In regard to this clone: Other DNA sequences in the same sample also yield this CDR3. This chain links TRBV27 with TRBJ2-7, with unresolved D. Trimming left V 0 bases short and J 4 bases short, with 10 bases between. This CDR3 has 14 amino acids. CDR1 is MNHEY and CDR2 is SMNVEV in the germline V gene (reference sequence). The CDR3 reads CASSLSGSSYEQYF. DNA of the CDR3: TGTGCCAGCAGTTTATCCGGCAGCAGTTACGAGCAGTACTTC.

On this clone: Other DNA sequences in the sample encode the same CDR3. V gene TRBV28 combines with J gene TRBJ2-3; no firm D call. CDR3 size: 13 residues. V lost 0 bases and J 1 base, leaving 2 bases between the germline ends. Germline V lookup: CDR1 MDHEN, CDR2 SYDVKM. This CDR3 reads CASSLWRTDTQYF. The CDR3 DNA sequence: TGTGCCAGCAGTTTATGGCGCACAGATACGCAGTATTTT.

The chain has TRBV10-3 and TRBJ1-5; 8 nucleotides line up with TRBD1. Germline lookup yields CDR1 ENHRY and CDR2 SYGVKD. The CDR3 totals 15 residues. The J segment lost 3 bases and the V segment lost 5 bases, leaving 6 bases of the junction unmatched. CDR3 coding DNA: TGTGCCATCAGTCTGACAGGGGAGAACAATCAGCCCCAGCATTTT. It yields the protein CAISLTGENNQPQHF.

The chain couples TRBV18 to TRBJ2-7, with TRBD1 matching over 7 bases. V shed 5 bases and J 2 bases; nucleotides not matched to a gene: 15. This CDR3 has 17 residues. Germline values: CDR1 KGHSH, CDR2 LQKENI. The CDR3 spells CASSIGRVDRVTYEQYF. The CDR3 region has the DNA TGTGCCAGCTCAATAGGAAGGGTCGACAGGGTAACCTACGAGCAGTACTTC.

J is TRBJ2-2 and V is TRBV29-1; D is possibly TRBD1 or TRBD2 (5 bases each). This CDR3 is 15 amino acids long. Germline V gene lookup returns CDR1 SQVTM and CDR2 ANQGSEA. Trimming shortened V by 2 bases and J by 2 bases, and 12 bases separated the two germline ends. CDR3 amino acids: CSVEMGDSNTGELFF. The CDR3 DNA reads TGCAGCGTTGAAATGGGAGACAGCAACACCGGGGAGCTGTTTTTT.

The chain links TRBV9 to TRBJ2-1, with a tentative D call TRBD1 (5 bases). The V gene's germline CDR1 is SGDLS and CDR2 YYNGEE. Trimming stripped 3 bases from V and 0 bases from J, with 10 bases between. This CDR3 contains 15 residues. In nucleotides, the CDR3 is TGTGCCAGCAGCGCCGAAGGGGCCTCCTACAATGAGCAGTTCTTC. Protein: CASSAEGASYNEQFF.

This chain links TRBV11-3 with TRBJ2-1; D might be TRBD2 (6 bases). V lost 4 bases, J lost 2 bases, and 15 bases lay in between. CDR1 SGHNT and CDR2 YENEEA come from the germline V gene. This CDR3 spans 16 amino acids. The CDR3: CASSSSRLGPYNEQFF. The CDR3 DNA sequence: TGTGCCAGCAGCTCGTCCCGACTAGGCCCCTACAATGAGCAGTTCTTC.

The chain employs TRBV28 and TRBJ2-3, with a tentative D call TRBD2 (6 bases). Germline lookup yields CDR1 MDHEN and CDR2 SYDVKM. CDR3 length: 15 residues. Between the trimmed V and J ends, which lost 7 bases and 3 bases, there was a span of 17 bases. The CDR3: CASNREAAGTDTQYF. The CDR3 coding sequence is TGTGCCAGCAATCGGGAAGCCGCGGGGACAGATACGCAGTATTTT.

The CDR3 bases are TGTGCCAGCTCATCACGGACAGGAGGGGATTACGAGCAGTACTTC. Amino acid sequence: CASSSRTGGDYEQYF. The V gene is TRBV18, the J gene TRBJ2-7; weak D call: TRBD1 (7 bases). CDR1 is KGHSH, CDR2 LQKENI, per germline. V lost 5 bases to trimming and J lost 4 bases, with 18 bases between them. The CDR3 extends over 15 amino acids.

CDR3 in amino acids: CASSTYTEAFF. As DNA, the CDR3 is TGTGCCAGTAGTACCTACACTGAAGCTTTCTTT. The chain has TRBV19 and TRBJ1-1; D is unclear. CDR1 is LNHDA, CDR2 SQIVND, per germline (reference sequence). Trimming shortened V by 4 bases and J by 3 bases, and 3 bases separated the two germline ends. This CDR3 contains 11 residues.

This chain uses TRBV29-1 with TRBJ2-7; D might be TRBD1 (6 bases). Deletions cut 1 base from V and 6 bases from J, with 13 bases between. This CDR3 is 13 amino acids long. CDR1 is SQVTM and CDR2 is ANQGSEA in the germline V gene. CDR3: CSVEGQAKGEQYF. The DNA for the CDR3 is TGCAGCGTTGAAGGACAGGCTAAAGGCGAGCAGTACTTC.

The V and J genes are TRBV27 and TRBJ2-5; D unresolved. Germline loops: CDR1 MNHEY, CDR2 SMNVEV (reference sequence). V lost 2 bases to trimming and J lost 4 bases, with 17 bases between them. The CDR3 runs 16 residues. The CDR3, as DNA: TGTGCCAGCAGTTTACTCTTTGACACGGTTGCAGAGACCCAGTACTTC. It translates to CASSLLFDTVAETQYF.

The chain employs TRBV5-1 and TRBJ2-3, with 8 bases that match TRBD1. This CDR3 region has 16 residues. The germline CDR1 and CDR2 sequences are SGHRS and YFSETQ. V trimming: 3 bases; J trimming: 0 bases; junction bases outside the gene matches: 6. The CDR3, as DNA: TGCGCCAGCAGCTCCGGACAGGGAGTTAGCACAGATACGCAGTATTTT. This gives the protein CASSSGQGVSTDTQYF.

V and J are TRBV29-1 and TRBJ2-7; D call uncertain. CDR1 and CDR2 (germline): SQVTM, ANQGSEA. The CDR3 length is 14 residues. Trimming left V 1 base short and J 3 bases short, with 13 bases between. The DNA for the CDR3 is TGCAGCGTTGAAGCAGGCGTCGGCTACTACGAGCAGTACTTC. As protein: CSVEAGVGYYEQYF.